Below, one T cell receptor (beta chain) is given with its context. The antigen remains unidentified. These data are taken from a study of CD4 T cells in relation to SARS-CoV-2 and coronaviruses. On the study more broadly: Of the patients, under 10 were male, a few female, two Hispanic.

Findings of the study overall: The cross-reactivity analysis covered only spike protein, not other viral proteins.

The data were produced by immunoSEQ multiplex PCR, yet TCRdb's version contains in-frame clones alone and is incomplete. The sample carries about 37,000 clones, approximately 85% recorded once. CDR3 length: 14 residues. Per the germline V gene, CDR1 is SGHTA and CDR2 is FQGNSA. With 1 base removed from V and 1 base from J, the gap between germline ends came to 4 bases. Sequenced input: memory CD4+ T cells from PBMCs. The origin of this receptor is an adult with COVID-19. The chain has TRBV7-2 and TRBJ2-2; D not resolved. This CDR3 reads CASSLDRNTGELFF. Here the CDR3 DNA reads TGTGCCAGCAGCTTAGACAGGAACACCGGGGAGCTGTTTTTT.